This note documents a single T cell receptor (beta chain) sequence. There is no known antigen for this receptor. Per-nucleotide qualities are absent, and no much larger clonotype sits a single base away. The cohort was made up of 666 healthy bone marrow donors. All cohort members were sampled while nominally healthy, although unrecorded immune exposures were likely present. The donor was CMV seropositive and belonged to the group of 250 to 300 seropositive cohort members. Every donor gave a peripheral blood sample, and the peripheral blood mononuclear cells from that sample were used for TCR beta sequencing. Genomic DNA was extracted from the blood cell samples with the Qiagen DNeasy Blood Extraction Kit. The data were obtained in a study of cytomegalovirus exposure and HLA in healthy donors (dated by TCRdb to about 2017). Study-wide context: According to an earlier analysis of several hundred of the donors, some 170 million T cells yielded 90 million to 130 million unique TCR beta sequences and more than 250 Gb of sequence data. Roughly 310 gigabases of sequencing data and tens of millions of unique TCR sequences were included in an early release covering about 600 HLA-typed donors. The genetic ancestry cluster associated with self-reported Caucasian donors included approximately 85% of the approximately 410 genotyped donors. The aim of the study was to test whether cataloging public T cell receptors could identify signatures of past pathogen exposure. The study used immunosequencing to profile the T cell repertoires of approximately 630 subjects and linked those repertoires to cytomegalovirus serostatus. In addition to the first cohort of about 650 subjects, a separate validation cohort of approximately 130 different subjects was used. High-throughput TCR immunosequencing, statistical association of individual TCRs with disease status, and machine learning were combined to predict cytomegalovirus infection status. To study patterns of TCR occurrence, a later analysis re-analyzed previously published TCR beta repertoires from several hundred donors and added high-resolution HLA genotyping. Rather than using new phenotypic data, the later analysis identified candidate immune exposures from TCR beta sequences and from how often those sequences occurred across donors. An earlier analysis of several hundred of the donors applied high-throughput TCR beta sequencing to assess whether each TCR beta V gene segment acted as functional or pseudogenic. Donor age, sex, ethnicity and CMV serostatus were collected together with the repertoire data. Genome-wide SNP genotypes for about 60% of the 666 donors were used in a later genetic analysis, which treated that subset as a discovery cohort. Every repertoire in the discovery cohort had been generated on one and the same sequencing platform. Both class I and class II loci were covered by HLA typing, at four-digit resolution. The number of donors typed differed by locus, with about 629-640 for A, B, C, DRB1 and DQB1, 522 for DQA1, nearly 610 for DPA1, and 472 for DPB1. Four or five DR-DQ haplotypes were handled as single units for association and clustering because linkage in the cohort was strong. On average, over 200,000 unique TCR beta nucleotide sequences were sequenced per donor among about 400 genotyped donors of the cohort, with 15% to 20% of those sequences being non-productive. The paper as a whole reports these results and caveats: In an earlier analysis of more than 500 of the donors, most TCR beta V segments appeared in productive rearrangements about 87% or about 30% of the time, broadly matching IMGT annotations. When HLA alleles, especially DR and DQ, strongly co-occurred, TCR associations were difficult to assign to individual alleles. The earlier analysis of approximately 590 of the donors excluded some 15 rarely observed V segments, including chromosome 9 orphons, because counts were too low. In a later analysis, HLA-associated TCR beta chains showed more clonal expansion and lower generation probabilities than non-associated chains that were equally common. A later analysis associated about 17,000 TCR beta sequences with specific HLA alleles at a false discovery rate of 0.05. A cluster of highly shared sequence variants was judged likely to represent a technical artifact of the sequencing pipeline. Because the 87-base-pair reads could not distinguish some IMGT-functional V segments, including TRBV6-2 and TRBV6-3, those segments were excluded. In a later analysis, the rate of TCR association differed among HLA loci, with DRB1 alleles having the most associated TCRs and HLA-C alleles having the fewest. Linkage disequilibrium might explain the correlated functional status among segregating V segments, but an unknown experimental factor could not be excluded. According to the authors, the approach could potentially be generalized to other disease states and immunological phenotypes. The presence/absence analyses assumed that sequencing depth was roughly uniform across donors, and that assumption may not be true. The study gave a list of about 170 TCR beta chains associated with cytomegalovirus. A later analysis found that most CMV-associated TCR beta chains appeared HLA-restricted, with HLA associations seemingly driven largely by CMV exposure. The only immune exposure information available for the cohort was CMV serostatus. In both the original and validation cohorts, the classifier was reported to diagnose cytomegalovirus status with high specificity and sensitivity. V-gene and J-gene trimming of TCR beta chains was associated with a missense DCLRE1C variant in a later genetic analysis, and the association was replicated in an independent cohort. While some public TCRs were present in many individuals, most TCR sequences turned up only very rarely across donors. A later genetic analysis reported fewer N-insertions in productive TCRs among donors in an Asian-associated ancestry cluster than the 666-donor mean. Because some donors lacked HLA typing at each locus, the association tests relied only on the typed subset. In vitro tests confirmed that a few of the cytomegalovirus-associated TCR beta chains recognize cytomegalovirus antigens. The cohort was sequenced for TCR beta chains only, and without alpha or paired-chain data the features that could be detected were limited. Several of the top co-occurrence clusters appeared to be linked to parvovirus B19, influenza, CMV and Epstein-Barr virus, according to a later analysis. A further reported finding was that TCR beta sequences accurately predicted the HLA-A and HLA-B alleles for most subjects in the first cohort.

Trimming at the junction amounts to 2 bases on V and 4 bases on J, and the germline ends lie 9 bases apart. Sequences MNHNS (CDR1) and SASEGT (CDR2) are obtained from the germline V gene. The CDR3 goes from the cysteine to the phenylalanine over 14 residues. Only the CDR3 DNA is retained, 42 bases long and in frame from the first base. Libraries were constructed by the immunoSEQ multiplex PCR assay. For the multiplex PCR, a mixture combining 60 forward primers for TCR Vbeta segments and 13 reverse primers for TCR Jbeta segments was used. Amplification of the CDR3 region of rearranged TCR beta genes was performed with a multiplex PCR assay on genomic DNA. Amplified TCR beta libraries were sequenced as 87-base-pair reads on the Illumina HiSeq System. From the authors' description of their analysis: In a later analysis, some 80 million unique TCR beta chains were counted across the roughly 610 repertoires, and about 9.9 million of these chains were shared by at least two donors. A nearest-neighbor algorithm error-corrected the raw reads and collapsed the reads into unique sequences, merging closely related sequences to remove PCR and sequencing errors. V, D and J gene segments were assigned by aligning CDR3 sequences to IMGT reference sequences. For a sequence to be retained, a match of at least six nucleotides was required to both a V gene segment and a J gene segment. Rearrangements were called productive when the CDR3 lacked stop codons and stayed in frame with V and J; all others were non-productive. CDR3 was defined by IMGT convention, running from the second conserved V-encoded cysteine to the conserved J-encoded phenylalanine. In an earlier analysis of around 540 of the donors, sequences lacking an unambiguous match to a single V gene segment were excluded. An earlier analysis of 587 of the donors called V segments functional above 56.7% productive rearrangements and segregating when the between-donor standard deviation exceeded 5%. To diagnose cytomegalovirus status from the catalog of TCR beta chain sequences, a statistical classification framework was built. In a later analysis, TCR nucleotide sequences were compared against IMGT/GENE-DB human TR gene sequences so that V and J genes could be assigned. A later analysis assigned CDR3 sequences and most-parsimonious VDJ recombination scenarios with the TCRdist pipeline. In a later analysis, each TCR beta chain was defined by its CDR3 amino acid sequence together with its V-gene family, and reads lacking a unique V-gene family were excluded. To address suspected cross-contamination and a sequencing artifact, a later analysis removed a few hundred highly shared, low-generation-probability nucleotide sequences. In a later analysis, a clonal expansion index was calculated for each public chain from normalized within-repertoire ranks of inferred template counts. Generation probabilities in a later analysis came from a VDJ recombination model fitted to out-of-frame rearrangements, and those results were checked against IGoR. A later analysis scored TCR-TCR, TCR-HLA and TCR-CMV co-occurrence with hypergeometric tests, applying a repertoire-size bias correction to TCR pairs. In a later analysis, false discovery rates were estimated by permuting HLA or CMV assignments 20 times. In a later analysis, co-occurring TCRs were grouped using DBSCAN, and TCRdist sequence similarity was added for clustering within HLA-allele-positive subsets. Repertoires with fewer than 30,000 or more than 120,000 public chains were left out of co-occurrence clustering, as were five repertoires with anomalous nucleotide sharing. Entries here come from immuneACCESS through TCRdb and include only in-frame sequences with V and J called. Some clones fail to appear in such tables; in the studies checked, an unresolved V gene covers under half of the shortfall, and the cause of the remainder is unknown. That table supplies the V and J calls and clone size; D and trimming were determined from the DNA. This sample is represented by around 230,000 clones; over 80% of them were singletons. The ten largest make up nearly 6% of the sample.

This clonotype was obtained from a man aged 40-55 years in good health and CMV-seropositive. Recombination joined TRBV6-1 with TRBJ1-5; the D gene assignment is ambiguous. Material: PBMCs. CDR3 region: CASSEIPGNQPQHF. At the DNA level, the sequence is TGTGCCAGCAGTGAAATACCGGGGAATCAGCCCCAGCATTTT.